A single sample is the source of the 5 T cell receptor beta chains below, sequenced in a study of Ad26.COV2.S vaccination and SARS-CoV-2 variants. Treatment given: roughly 20 received Ad26.COV2.S at low or high dose, single or two shots; five or six received placebo; per-sample allocation not given. Sampling happened 63 days after the first vaccine or placebo injection. The protocol was immunoSEQ multiplex PCR, while the TCRdb copy is restricted to in-frame clones and leaves out a portion. Of about 680,000 clones in the sample, around 89% were seen once. The starting material was peripheral blood, obtained in a trial of Ad26.COV2.S vaccine versus placebo. The receptor set was obtained from a person between 18 and 65 years old who received the Ad26.COV2.S COVID-19 vaccine or a placebo.

The J gene is TRBJ1-5, the V gene TRBV11-2; D gene unclear. V lost 4 bases, J lost 5 bases, and 9 bases lay in between. CDR1 and CDR2 from the germline V gene are SGHAT and FQNNGV. The length of the CDR3 is 13 residues. The chain's CDR3 is CASSSDTYQPQHF. Written as DNA, the CDR3 is TGTGCCAGCAGCTCAGACACCTATCAGCCCCAGCATTTT.

The chain recombines TRBV19 with TRBJ2-7; D uncertain. The CDR3 covers 15 residues. Trimming stripped 1 base from V and 3 bases from J, with 13 bases between. Germline values: CDR1 LNHDA, CDR2 SQIVND (reference sequence). CDR3 sequence reads: CASSIAGRTVYEQYF. The CDR3 DNA follows: TGTGCCAGTAGTATAGCCGGACGGACCGTCTACGAGCAGTACTTC. Full variable domain (remainder filled in from reference TRBV19 and TRBJ2-7): DGGITQSPKYLFRKEGQNVTLSCEQNLNHDAMYWYRQDPGQGLRLIYYSQIVNDFQKGDIAEGYSVSREKKESFPLTVTSAQKNPTAFYLCASSIAGRTVYEQYFGPGTRLTVT.

The chain recombines TRBV11-3 with TRBJ2-1; D is unresolved. CDR3 length equals 12 residues. Trimming took 2 bases from V and 8 from J, leaving 7 bases between them. Germline V lookup: CDR1 SGHNT, CDR2 YENEEA. The CDR3 region has the DNA TGTGCCAGCAGCTTAACTCCGGATGAGCAGTTCTTC. It is translated as CASSLTPDEQFF.

The rearrangement uses TRBV7-9 and TRBJ2-7, with 7 bases matching TRBD2. Germline assignment: CDR1 SEHNR and CDR2 FQNEAQ (reference sequence). This CDR3 has 15 residues. V was pared by 5 bases and J by 2 bases, with 9 bases of the junction left unmatched. The CDR3 loop reads CASSRKAGTTYEQYF. The CDR3 DNA is TGTGCCAGCAGCCGTAAAGCGGGGACGACCTACGAGCAGTACTTC.

Comment on this clone: The sample carries other DNA sequences with the same CDR3. The rearrangement links TRBV2 to TRBJ2-2; D gene uncertain. Germline CDR1 SNHLY, CDR2 FYNNEI. V shed 2 bases and J shed 5 bases, with 6 bases lying between them. This CDR3 spans 13 amino acids. The CDR3 loop reads CASSESATGELFF. In nucleotides, the CDR3 is TGTGCCAGCAGTGAATCTGCTACCGGGGAGCTGTTTTTT.